The source of this T cell receptor (beta chain) is a study of T cells after yellow fever vaccination. General study results and limits: Of the clonotypes, a small share occurred in both CD4 and CD8 compartments. FACS-sorted repertoires could contain abundant clonotypes contaminating from the bulk population.

V lost 8 bases to trimming and J lost 4 bases, with 9 bases between them. CDR3 length: 12 amino acids. From germline, CDR1 is MNHEY and CDR2 SMNVEV (reference sequence). By 5'RACE template switching, TCR cDNA was produced, with a universal primer site and UMIs added in the process. MiXCR, run by TCRdb on the 5' RACE reads, gives a single entry per CDR3 protein. The sample has 450,000 to 600,000 distinct CDR3 sequences, roughly 14% seen once. Concerning this clonotype itself: Its antigen is unidentified.

The TCR comes from a man in his thirties or forties who received the YFV17D yellow fever vaccine. Sequencing used PBMCs, obtained on the day of the yellow fever booster vaccination. The chain recombines TRBV27 with TRBJ1-5; D uncertain. CDR3 region: CASGSNNQPQHF. The CDR3, as DNA: TGTGCCAGCGGCTCGAATAATCAGCCCCAGCATTTT.